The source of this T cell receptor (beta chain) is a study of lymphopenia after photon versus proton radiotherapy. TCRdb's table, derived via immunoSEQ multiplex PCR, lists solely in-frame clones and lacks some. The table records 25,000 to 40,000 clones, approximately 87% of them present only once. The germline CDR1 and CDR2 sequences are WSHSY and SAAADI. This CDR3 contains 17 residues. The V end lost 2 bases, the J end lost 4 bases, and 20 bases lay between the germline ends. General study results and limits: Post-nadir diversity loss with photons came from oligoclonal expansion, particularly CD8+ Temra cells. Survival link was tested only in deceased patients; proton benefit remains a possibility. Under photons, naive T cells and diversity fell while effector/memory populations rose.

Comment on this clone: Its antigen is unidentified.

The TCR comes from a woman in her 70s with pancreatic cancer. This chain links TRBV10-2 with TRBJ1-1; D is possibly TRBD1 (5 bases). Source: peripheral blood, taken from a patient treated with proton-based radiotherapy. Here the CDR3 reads CASSEDDPGGYGTEAFF. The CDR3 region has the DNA TGCGCCAGCAGTGAGGACGACCCCGGGGGATACGGCACTGAAGCTTTCTTT.